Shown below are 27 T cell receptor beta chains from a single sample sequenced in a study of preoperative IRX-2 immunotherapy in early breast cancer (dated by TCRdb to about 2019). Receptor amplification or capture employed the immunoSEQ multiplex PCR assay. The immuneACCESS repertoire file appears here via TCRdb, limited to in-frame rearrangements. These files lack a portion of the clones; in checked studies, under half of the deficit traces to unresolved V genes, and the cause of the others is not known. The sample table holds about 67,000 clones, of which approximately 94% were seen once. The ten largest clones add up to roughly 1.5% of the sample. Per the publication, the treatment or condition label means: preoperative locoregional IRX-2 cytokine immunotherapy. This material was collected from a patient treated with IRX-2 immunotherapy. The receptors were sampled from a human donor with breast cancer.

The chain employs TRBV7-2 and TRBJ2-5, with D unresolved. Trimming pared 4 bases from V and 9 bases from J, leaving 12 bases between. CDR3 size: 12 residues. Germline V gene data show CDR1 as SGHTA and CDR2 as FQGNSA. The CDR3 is CASSSNGLAQYF. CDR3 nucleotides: TGTGCCAGCAGCTCTAACGGCCTGGCCCAGTACTTC.

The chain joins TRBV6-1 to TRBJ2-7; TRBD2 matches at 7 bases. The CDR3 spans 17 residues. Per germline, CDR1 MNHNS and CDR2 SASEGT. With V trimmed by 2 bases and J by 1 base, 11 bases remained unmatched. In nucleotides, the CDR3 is TGTGCCAGCAGTGAACTACGCGGGGGAAAGACGTCCTACGAGCAGTACTTC. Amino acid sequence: CASSELRGGKTSYEQYF.

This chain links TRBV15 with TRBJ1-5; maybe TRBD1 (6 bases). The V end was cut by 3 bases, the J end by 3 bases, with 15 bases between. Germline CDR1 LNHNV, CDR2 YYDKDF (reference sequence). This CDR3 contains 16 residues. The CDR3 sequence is CATSSGGGQLNQPQHF. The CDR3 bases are TGTGCCACCAGCAGTGGGGGAGGACAGCTCAATCAGCCCCAGCATTTT.

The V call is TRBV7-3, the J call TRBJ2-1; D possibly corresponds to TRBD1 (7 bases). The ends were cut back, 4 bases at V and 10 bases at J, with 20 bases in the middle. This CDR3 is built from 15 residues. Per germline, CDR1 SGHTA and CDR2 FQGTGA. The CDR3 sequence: CASSSQTGTAGEQFF. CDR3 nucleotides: TGTGCCAGCAGCTCGCAGACAGGGACCGCGGGGGAGCAGTTCTTC.

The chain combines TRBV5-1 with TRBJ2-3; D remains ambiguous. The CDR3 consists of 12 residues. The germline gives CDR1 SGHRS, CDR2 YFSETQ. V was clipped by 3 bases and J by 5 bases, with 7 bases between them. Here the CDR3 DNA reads TGCGCCAGCAGCTACTCGAAAGATACGCAGTATTTT. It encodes CASSYSKDTQYF.

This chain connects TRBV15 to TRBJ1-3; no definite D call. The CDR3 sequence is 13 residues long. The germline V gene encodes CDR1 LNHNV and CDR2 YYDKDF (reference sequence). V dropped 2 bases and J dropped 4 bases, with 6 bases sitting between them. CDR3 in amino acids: CATSRNPGNTIYF. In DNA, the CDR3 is TGTGCCACCAGCAGAAATCCCGGAAACACCATATATTTT.

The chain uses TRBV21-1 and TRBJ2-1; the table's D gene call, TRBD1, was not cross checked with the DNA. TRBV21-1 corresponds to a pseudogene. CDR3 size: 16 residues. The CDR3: CASSGRDTCSYNEQFF. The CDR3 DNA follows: TGTGCCAGCAGCGGCCGGGACACTTGCTCCTACAATGAGCAGTTCTTC.

The CDR3 bases are TGTGCCAGCAGCTTAGAGGCTGGGGGTTTCGCTTTCTTT. Translated, it gives CASSLEAGGFAFF. The chain uses TRBV7-9 and TRBJ1-1, with D possibly TRBD1 on 5 matching bases. Looked up from germline, CDR1 is SEHNR and CDR2 is FQNEAQ (reference sequence). The CDR3 has 13 amino acids. V was cut by 1 base and J by 11 bases, with 14 bases left in between. The complete variable domain, with remaining parts taken from reference TRBV7-9 and TRBJ1-1, reads DTGVSQNPRHKITKRGQNVTFRCDPISEHNRLYWYRQTLGQGPEFLTYFQNEAQLEKSRLLSDRFSAERPKGSFSTLEIQRTEQGDSAMYLCASSLEAGGFAFFGQGTRLTVV.

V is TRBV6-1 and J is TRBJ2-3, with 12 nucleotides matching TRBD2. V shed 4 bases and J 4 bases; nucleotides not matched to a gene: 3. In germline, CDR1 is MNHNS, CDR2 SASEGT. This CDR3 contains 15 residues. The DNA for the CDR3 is TGTGCCAGCAGTGTACTAGCGGGGGGTGCAGATACGCAGTATTTT. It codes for CASSVLAGGADTQYF.

CDR3 coding DNA: TGTGCCAGTAGTCGATCGACAGATAACTATGGCTACACCTTC. Its translation is CASSRSTDNYGYTF. V usage is TRBV19 and J usage is TRBJ1-2; weak D call: TRBD1 (5 bases). Germline values: CDR1 LNHDA, CDR2 SQIVND (reference sequence). The CDR3 is made up of 14 amino acids. V was clipped by 5 bases and J by 1 base, with 11 bases between them.

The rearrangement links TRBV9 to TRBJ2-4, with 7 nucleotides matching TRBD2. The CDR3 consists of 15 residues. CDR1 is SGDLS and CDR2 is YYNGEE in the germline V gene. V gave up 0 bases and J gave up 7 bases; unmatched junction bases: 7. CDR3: CASSVEAGSRNIQYF. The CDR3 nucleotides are TGTGCCAGCAGCGTAGAAGCGGGAAGTAGGAACATTCAGTACTTC.

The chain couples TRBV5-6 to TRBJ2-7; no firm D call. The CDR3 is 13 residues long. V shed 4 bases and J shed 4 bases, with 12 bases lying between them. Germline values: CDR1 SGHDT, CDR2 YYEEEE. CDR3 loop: CASSLGRLYEQYF. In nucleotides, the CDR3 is TGTGCCAGCAGCCTCGGACGCCTTTACGAGCAGTACTTC.

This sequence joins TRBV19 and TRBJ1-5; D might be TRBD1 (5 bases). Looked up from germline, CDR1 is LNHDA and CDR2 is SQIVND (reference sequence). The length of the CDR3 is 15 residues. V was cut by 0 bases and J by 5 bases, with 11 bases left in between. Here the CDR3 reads CASSIDRAGYQPQHF. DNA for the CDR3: TGTGCCAGTAGTATAGACAGGGCGGGCTATCAGCCCCAGCATTTT.

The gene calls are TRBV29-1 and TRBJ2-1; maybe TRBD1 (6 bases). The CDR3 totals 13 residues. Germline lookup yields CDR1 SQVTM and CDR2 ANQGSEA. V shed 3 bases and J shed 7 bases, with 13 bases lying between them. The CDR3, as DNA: TGCAGCGTTGATAGGCAGGGGATGAATGAGCAGTTCTTC. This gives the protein CSVDRQGMNEQFF.

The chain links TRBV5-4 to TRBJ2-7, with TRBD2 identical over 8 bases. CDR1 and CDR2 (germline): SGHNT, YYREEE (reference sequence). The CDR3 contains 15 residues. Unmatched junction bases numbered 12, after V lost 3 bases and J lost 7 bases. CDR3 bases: TGTGCCAGCAGCTATGCGGGAGGAGGGTCGGATGAGCAGTACTTC. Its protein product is CASSYAGGGSDEQYF.

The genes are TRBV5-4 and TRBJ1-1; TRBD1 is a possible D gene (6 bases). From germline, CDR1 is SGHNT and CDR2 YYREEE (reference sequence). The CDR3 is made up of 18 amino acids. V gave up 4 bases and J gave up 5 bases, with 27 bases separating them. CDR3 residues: CASSLEPLSSGARTEAFF. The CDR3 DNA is TGTGCCAGCAGCCTCGAGCCCCTGTCGTCAGGGGCTAGGACTGAAGCTTTCTTT.

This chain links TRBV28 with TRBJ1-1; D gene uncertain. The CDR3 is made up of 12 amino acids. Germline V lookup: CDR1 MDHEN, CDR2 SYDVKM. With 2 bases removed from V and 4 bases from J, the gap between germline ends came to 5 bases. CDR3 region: CASSLVVTEAFF. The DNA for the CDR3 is TGTGCCAGCAGTTTAGTGGTCACTGAAGCTTTCTTT.

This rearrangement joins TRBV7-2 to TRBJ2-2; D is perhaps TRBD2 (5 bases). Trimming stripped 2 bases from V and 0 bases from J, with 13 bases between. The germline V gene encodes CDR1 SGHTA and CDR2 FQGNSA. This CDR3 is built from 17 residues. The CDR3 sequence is CASSLLGSDPNTGELFF. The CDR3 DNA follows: TGTGCCAGCAGCTTATTAGGTAGCGACCCGAACACCGGGGAGCTGTTTTTT.

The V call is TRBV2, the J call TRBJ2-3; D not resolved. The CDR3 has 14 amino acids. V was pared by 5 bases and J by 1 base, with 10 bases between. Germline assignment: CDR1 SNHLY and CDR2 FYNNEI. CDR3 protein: CASSNDFRTDTQYF. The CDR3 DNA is TGTGCCAGCAGTAACGACTTCCGCACAGATACGCAGTATTTT.

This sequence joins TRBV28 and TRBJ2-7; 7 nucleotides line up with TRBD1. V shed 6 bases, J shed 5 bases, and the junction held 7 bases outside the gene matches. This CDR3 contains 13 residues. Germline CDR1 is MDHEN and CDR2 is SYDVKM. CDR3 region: CASSKDRPHEQYF. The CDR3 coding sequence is TGTGCCAGCAGCAAGGACAGGCCCCACGAGCAGTACTTC.

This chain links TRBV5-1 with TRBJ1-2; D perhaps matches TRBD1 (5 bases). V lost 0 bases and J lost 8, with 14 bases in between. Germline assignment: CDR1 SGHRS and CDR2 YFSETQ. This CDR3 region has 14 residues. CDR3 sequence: CASSLDPGFYGYTF. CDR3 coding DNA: TGCGCCAGCAGCTTGGATCCAGGGTTTTACGGCTACACCTTC.

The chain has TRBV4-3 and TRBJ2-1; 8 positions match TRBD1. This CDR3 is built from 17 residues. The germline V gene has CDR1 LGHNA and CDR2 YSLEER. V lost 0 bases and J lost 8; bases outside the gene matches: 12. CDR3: CASSQDFGTGIYYEQFF. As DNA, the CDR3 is TGCGCCAGCAGCCAAGATTTTGGGACAGGTATTTACTATGAGCAGTTCTTC.

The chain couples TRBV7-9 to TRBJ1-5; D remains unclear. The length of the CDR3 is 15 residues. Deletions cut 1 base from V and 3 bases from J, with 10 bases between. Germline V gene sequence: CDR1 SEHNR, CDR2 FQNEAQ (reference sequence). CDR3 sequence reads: CASSLDGKTNQPQHF. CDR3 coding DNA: TGTGCCAGCAGCTTAGATGGGAAGACCAATCAGCCCCAGCATTTT.

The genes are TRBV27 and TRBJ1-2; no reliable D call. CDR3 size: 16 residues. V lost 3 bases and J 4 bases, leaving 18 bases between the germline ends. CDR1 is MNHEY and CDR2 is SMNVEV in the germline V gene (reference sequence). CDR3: CASSFGGIPGAYGYTF. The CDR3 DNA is TGTGCCAGCAGTTTTGGCGGTATCCCCGGCGCCTATGGCTACACCTTC.

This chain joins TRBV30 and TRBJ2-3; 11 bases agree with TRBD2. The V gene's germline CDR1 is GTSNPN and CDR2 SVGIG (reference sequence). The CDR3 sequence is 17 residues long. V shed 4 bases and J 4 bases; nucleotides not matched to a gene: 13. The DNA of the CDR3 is TGTGCCTGGACCTCATCTCGGACTAGCGGGTTCGCAGATACGCAGTATTTT. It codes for CAWTSSRTSGFADTQYF.

The CDR3 region is CASRGDRSYNEQFF. The CDR3, as DNA: TGTGCCAGCAGAGGGGACAGATCCTACAATGAGCAGTTCTTC. The chain joins TRBV6-5 to TRBJ2-1; 7 positions match TRBD1. Germline CDR1 is MNHEY and CDR2 is SVGAGI. This CDR3 is built from 14 residues. The J segment lost 1 base and the V segment lost 6 bases, leaving 3 bases of the junction unmatched.

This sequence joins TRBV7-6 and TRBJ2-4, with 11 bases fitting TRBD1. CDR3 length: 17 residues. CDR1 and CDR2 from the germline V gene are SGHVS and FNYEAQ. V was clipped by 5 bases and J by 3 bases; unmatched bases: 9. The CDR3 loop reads CASSQEEDRGRKNIQYF. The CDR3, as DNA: TGTGCCAGCAGCCAGGAAGAGGACAGGGGGCGCAAAAACATTCAGTACTTC.